The 22 T cell receptor gamma chains reported below all come from one sample, sequenced in a study of γδ T cells in repeated Plasmodium falciparum infection. TCRdb re-processed the multiplex PCR reads via CATT. The table lists 14,000 or so gamma-chain clones, roughly 1.7% of them singletons. Bulk repertoires came from Vgamma9/Vdelta2+ or Vdelta2-negative gammadelta T cells flow-sorted from PBMC. Input material: gamma-delta T cells from blood. These receptors all stem from a pool of human donors (malaria-infected and uninfected, not separated).

Note on this clone: A far larger clone is one base from this, pointing to a likely read error. The DNA is omitted, as the CDR3 cannot be located on it reliably, and the CDR3 follows TCRdb's listing. The V gene reported is TRGV2; the J gene is uncalled. Germline CDR1 EGSNGY, CDR2 YDSYNSKV. The CDR3 extends over 32 residues, inclusive of both ends. CDR3 residues: CATWDGPIGIRNSLAVEQHWLSQVSIGRIQHF.

The sample holds many counts of this clone. Translating this DNA gives a protein that differs at residue 9 from the TCRdb one, which belongs to a much larger clone; a read error is likely, and the protein shown is this translation. The J gene is TRGJP2, the V gene TRGV9. The CDR3 totals 14 residues. Germline CDR1 is GITISATS and CDR2 is ISYDGTV (reference sequence). In DNA, the CDR3 is TGTGCCTTGTGGGAGGGGAGTAGTAATTGGATCAAGACGTTT. This codes for CALWEGSSNWIKTF.

In this sample, this clone turned up many times. TCRdb has a much larger clone's protein, which differs at residue 8 from the translation of this DNA, likely because of a read error; what is shown is the protein translated from the DNA. V is TRGV4 and J is TRGJ1 or TRGJ2. The CDR3 consists of 16 residues. The germline V gene has CDR1 EGSTGY and CDR2 YDSYTSSV. V trimming: 2 bases; J trimming: 3 bases; junction bases outside the gene matches: 13. The CDR3: CATWDETRRSYYKKLF. CDR3 in DNA: TGTGCCACCTGGGATGAAACACGAAGGAGTTATTATAAGAAACTCTTT.

About this clone: TCRdb attributes to this sequence the protein of a much larger clone, which differs from the DNA translation at residue 12; a read error is likely, and the protein displayed is translated from the DNA. The V call is TRGV9, the J call TRGJP. CDR1 GITISATS and CDR2 ISYDGTV come from the germline V gene (reference sequence). The CDR3 totals 17 residues. For the CDR3, the DNA is TGTGCCTTGTGGGAGGTGAATAAAGAGTTGGGCACAAAAATCAAGGTATTT. Protein: CALWEVNKELGTKIKVF.

As to this clone: TCRdb's listed protein matches a much larger clone and diverges from this DNA's translation at residue 7, likely through a read error; the protein shown comes from the DNA. In nucleotides, the CDR3 is TGTGCCACCTGGGACGTGACAACGCAAGAGTTGGGCAAAAAAATCAAGGTATTT. Protein sequence: CATWDVTTQELGKKIKVF. The chain links TRGV3 to TRGJP. TCRdb supplies no J gene; here it was assigned by aligning the nucleotide sequence to germline. V lost 3 bases, J lost 3 bases, and 8 bases stayed unmatched. The germline gives CDR1 VTNTFY, CDR2 YDVSTARD (reference sequence). This CDR3 has 18 residues.

This clone was detected ten times or more. It is likely a read error: a sequence one base away is far more abundant. The sample carries other DNA sequences with the same CDR3. The J gene is TRGJP, the V gene TRGV9. Germline loops: CDR1 GITISATS, CDR2 ISYDGTV (reference sequence). CDR3 length equals 15 residues. CDR3 loop: CALWEQELGKKIKVF. In DNA, the CDR3 is TGTGCCTTGTGGGAACAAGAGTTGGGCAAAAAGATCAAGGTATTT.

This chain links TRGV2 with TRGJ1 or TRGJ2. Matching the DNA to germline supplied the J gene, which TCRdb does not give. The CDR3 is made up of 11 amino acids. Germline V gives CDR1 EGSNGY, CDR2 YDSYNSKV. With 12 bases clipped from V and 8 bases from J, the junction kept 13 bases outside the gene matches. The CDR3 here is CALGRANKKLF. CDR3 nucleotides: TGTGCCCTGGGACGGGCGAATAAGAAACTCTTT.

The table lists this clone with many counts. The protein TCRdb lists belongs to a much larger clone and differs from this DNA's translation at residue 4, which points to a read error; the protein shown is made from the DNA. V and J are TRGV4 and TRGJ1 or TRGJ2. The J gene, missing from TCRdb, was assigned here through DNA to germline matching. Germline-derived CDR1 and CDR2 are EGSTGY and YDSYTSSV. CDR3 length: 12 amino acids. CDR3 sequence: CATRDKVYKKLF. The DNA for the CDR3 is TGTGCCACCCGGGATAAGGTTTATAAGAAACTCTTT.

In its sample, this clone is medium-sized. Other DNA sequences in this sample translate to the same CDR3. The chain combines TRGV9 with TRGJ1 or TRGJ2. CDR1 is GITISATS, CDR2 ISYDGTV, per germline (reference sequence). The length of the CDR3 is 11 residues. V shed 8 bases, J shed 8 bases, and the junction held 9 bases outside the gene matches. The CDR3 DNA reads TGTGCCTTGTCTAAAAGGCATAAGAAACTCTTT. Amino acids: CALSKRHKKLF.

This clone was observed a handful of times. TCRdb's entry gives the protein of a much larger clone, which mismatches this DNA's translation at residue 15, likely from a read error; the protein reported here is translated from the DNA. The rearrangement uses TRGV9 and TRGJP. Germline CDR1 reads GITISATS; CDR2 reads ISYDGTV (reference sequence). The CDR3 covers 17 residues. The CDR3 protein is CALWDPAQELGKKIEVF. DNA for the CDR3: TGTGCCTTGTGGGACCCCGCCCAAGAGTTGGGCAAAAAAATCGAGGTATTT.

This clone rates as medium-sized (0.01 to 0.1%). A much bigger clone sits one base away, suggesting this may be a read error. The same CDR3 is also encoded by other DNA sequences in this sample. V is TRGV9 and J is TRGJP. Germline loops: CDR1 GITISATS, CDR2 ISYDGTV (reference sequence). The CDR3 spans 16 residues. The J segment lost 8 bases and the V segment lost 0 bases, leaving 4 bases of the junction unmatched. CDR3 amino acids: CALWEVQKLGKKIKVF. The CDR3, as DNA: TGTGCCTTGTGGGAGGTGCAGAAGTTGGGCAAAAAAATCAAGGTATTT.

About this clone: The protein given by TCRdb reflects a much larger clone and differs at residue 3 from this DNA's translation, likely from a read error; the protein shown is the DNA's translation. The chain carries TRGV4 and TRGJ1 or TRGJ2. This CDR3 contains 13 residues. The germline V gene encodes CDR1 EGSTGY and CDR2 YDSYTSSV. The CDR3 loop reads CAAWDGGNYKKLF. CDR3 coding DNA: TGTGCCGCCTGGGATGGCGGGAATTATAAGAAACTCTTT.

This clone was seen repeatedly, ten times or more. The protein held in TCRdb is that of a much larger clone and does not match this DNA's translation at residue 8, likely because of a read error; the protein shown is translated from the DNA. The V and J genes are TRGV2 and TRGJ1 or TRGJ2. The length of the CDR3 is 12 residues. V lost 0 bases, J lost 10 bases, and 6 bases stayed unmatched. Germline-derived CDR1 and CDR2 are EGSNGY and YDSYNSKV. CDR3 bases: TGTGCCACCTGGGACGGGCATCAGAAGAAACTCTTT. This gives the protein CATWDGHQKKLF.

Concerning this clone: This likely came from a read error, as a far larger clone is one base away. Other DNA sequences of this sample code for an identical CDR3. There is no J gene call, but TRGV9 is given as the V gene. In germline, CDR1 is GITISATS, CDR2 ISYDGTV (reference sequence). This CDR3 region has 15 residues. The CDR3 spells CALWKGGLGKKIKVF. The DNA of the CDR3 is TGTGCCTTGTGGAAGGGGGGGTTGGGCAAAAAAATCAAGGTGTTT.

This clone was counted between two and nine times. A far larger clone is one base from this, pointing to a likely read error. The V and J genes are TRGV9 and TRGJ1 or TRGJ2. This CDR3 region has 15 residues. Germline CDR1 reads GITISATS; CDR2 reads ISYDGTV (reference sequence). CDR3 in amino acids: CALWEVQGGRYKKLF. CDR3 nucleotide sequence: TGTGCTTTGTGGGAGGTGCAAGGGGGTCGGTATAAGAAACTCTTT.

This clone was seen ten or more times. TCRdb lists the protein of a much larger clone for this DNA, which differs at residue 8, so this is likely a read error; the protein given here is translated from the DNA itself. The chain combines TRGV4 with TRGJ1 or TRGJ2. CDR3 size: 11 residues. V gave up 0 bases and J gave up 11 bases; unmatched junction bases: 4. Germline CDR1 and CDR2: EGSTGY and YDSYTSSV. CDR3 residues: CATWDGLEKLF. In DNA form, the CDR3 reads TGTGCCACCTGGGATGGGCTGGAGAAACTCTTT.

This clone was seen repeatedly, ten times or more. Only one base separates this from a far larger clonotype, so it likely reflects a read error. This same CDR3 is encoded by further DNA sequences in the sample. The rearrangement links TRGV9 to TRGJ1 or TRGJ2. Germline V CDR1 and CDR2: GITISATS, ISYDGTV (reference sequence). This CDR3 has 14 residues. The CDR3 here is CALWDPIFYYKKLF. The DNA of the CDR3 is TGTGCCTTGTGGGACCCAATTTTCTATTATAAGAAACTTTTT.

Remarks on this clone: TCRdb assigns this DNA the protein of a much larger clone, which departs from its translation at residue 7; this likely reflects a read error, and the protein shown comes from translating the DNA. CDR3 protein: CALWEVKFSQELGKKIKVF. The CDR3 coding sequence is TGTGCCTTGTGGGAGGTGAAATTCTCGCAAGAGTTGGGCAAAAAAATCAAGGTATTT. This chain links TRGV9 with TRGJP. TCRdb records no J gene; here it was assigned by comparing the DNA to germline. The CDR3 runs 19 residues. V was pared by 0 bases and J by 3 bases, with 8 bases of the junction left unmatched. The germline V gene has CDR1 GITISATS and CDR2 ISYDGTV (reference sequence).

Worth noting for this clone: One base separates it from a far larger clone, so it is likely a read error. Within the sample, other DNA sequences also encode this same CDR3. V and J are TRGV9 and TRGJP. The J gene comes from matching the DNA to germline here; TCRdb lacks it. Germline CDR1 reads GITISATS; CDR2 reads ISYDGTV (reference sequence). The CDR3 runs to 17 residues. This chain's CDR3 is CALWEVKAKLGKKIKVF. The CDR3 nucleotides are TGTGCCTTGTGGGAGGTGAAGGCCAAGTTGGGCAAGAAAATCAAGGTATTT.

A remark on this clone: A far larger clone is only one base removed, so a read error is likely. The sample has other DNA sequences that encode this CDR3 too. CDR3 loop: CALWEQTNQQELGKKIKVF. DNA for the CDR3: TGTGCCTTGTGGGAGCAAACAAACCAGCAAGAGTTGGGCAAAAAGATCAAGGTATTT. The chain links TRGV9 to TRGJP. TCRdb is silent on the J gene; assignment here came from matching the DNA to germline. CDR3 length: 19 residues. Germline lookup yields CDR1 GITISATS and CDR2 ISYDGTV (reference sequence).

For this clone: TCRdb's protein for this DNA is that of a much larger clone and differs from the translation at residue 10, likely a read error; the protein shown is the DNA translation. CDR3 residues: CALWEDEPEFGKKIKVF. The DNA of the CDR3 is TGTGCCTTGTGGGAGGACGAACCAGAGTTTGGCAAAAAAATCAAGGTATTT. The chain employs TRGV9 and TRGJP. CDR1 is GITISATS, CDR2 ISYDGTV, per germline (reference sequence). The CDR3 is made up of 17 amino acids.

As to this clone: The protein TCRdb lists belongs to a much larger clone and differs from this DNA's translation at residue 3, which points to a read error; the protein shown is made from the DNA. The chain uses TRGV4 and TRGJ1 or TRGJ2. The CDR3 is made up of 10 amino acids. Germline V gene data show CDR1 as EGSTGY and CDR2 as YDSYTSSV. The CDR3 coding sequence is TGTGCCCCCTGGACCCATTTTGGACTCTTT. Protein sequence: CAPWTHFGLF.